A selection of T cell receptor beta chains follows, all from one sample in a study of cytomegalovirus exposure and HLA in healthy donors. Method: immunoSEQ multiplex PCR; TCRdb's copy keeps in-frame clones and lacks some. This repertoire comprises 90,000 to 150,000 clones; its ten largest clones make up approximately 3.8%. Sequencing was carried out using PBMCs. These receptors came from a man between 18 and 29 years old in good health and CMV-seronegative. Both conserved end residues are part of each CDR3. A D gene is named only where the DNA matches it firmly.

CDR3nt,CDR3aa,j_gene,d_gene,v_gene
TGTGCCAGCAGCCTGACAGGGGGGAATACTGAAGCTTTCTTT,CASSLTGGNTEAFF,TRBJ1-1,TRBD1,TRBV28
TGCGCCAGCAGTGAGGGGCCGGGGAGTGCTTTCTTT,CASSEGPGSAFF,TRBJ1-1,-,TRBV10-1
TGTGCCAGCAGTGAGGGCACCAACTATGGCTACACCTTC,CASSEGTNYGYTF,TRBJ1-2,-,TRBV6-1
TGTGCCAGCAGTGAAGCGGGACTAGCGGGAGCCTATTGGTACTTC,CASSEAGLAGAYWYF,TRBJ2-4,TRBD2,TRBV2
TGTGCCAGCAGCTCAACAGGGAGGGGCACTGAAGCTTTCTTT,CASSSTGRGTEAFF,TRBJ1-1,-,TRBV7-9
TGTGCCACCCTTGAAGTCCCCGCGGACAGGCTGATCGGGGAGCTGTTTTTT,CATLEVPADRLIGELFF,TRBJ2-2,TRBD1,TRBV18
TGCGCCAGCAGCACCGGGACTAGTGTCTATGAGCAGTTCTTC,CASSTGTSVYEQFF,TRBJ2-1,TRBD2,TRBV10-1
TGTGCCACAGGACAGGGAAATGCCGGGGAGCTGTTTTTT,CATGQGNAGELFF,TRBJ2-2,TRBD1,TRBV9
TGTGCCAGCAGCAGGACGCGGGGCAATGAGCAGTTCTTC,CASSRTRGNEQFF,TRBJ2-1,-,TRBV14
TGCGCCAGCAGCCCCACGACTAGTGGCCACAATGAGCAGTTCTTC,CASSPTTSGHNEQFF,TRBJ2-1,-,TRBV5-1
TGCGCCAGCAGCCAGGACAGAGACTATGGCTACACCTTC,CASSQDRDYGYTF,TRBJ1-2,-,TRBV5-1
TGTGCCAGAAGCCCGGACAGAAAAGCTTTCTTT,CARSPDRKAFF,TRBJ1-1,-,TRBV5-3
TGTGCCAGCAGTTTACCCGGGTCCAAAAACATTCAGTACTTC,CASSLPGSKNIQYF,TRBJ2-4,-,TRBV28
TGTGCCAGCAGTTACTCACAGGGGGCGTCTCAGCCCCAGCATTTT,CASSYSQGASQPQHF,TRBJ1-5,TRBD1,TRBV6-6
TGTGCCAGCAGCCTCTTTCTCGACGCGGATCTCTACGAGCAGTACTTC,CASSLFLDADLYEQYF,TRBJ2-7,-,TRBV7-8
TGCGCCAGCAATAAGGGGTTACAACTCTACTACAATGAGCAGTTCTTC,CASNKGLQLYYNEQFF,TRBJ2-1,-,TRBV5-1
TGTGCCAGCAGCGTAGAAGGGACAGGGGGCTACGAGCAGTACTTC,CASSVEGTGGYEQYF,TRBJ2-7,TRBD1,TRBV9
TGTGCCAGCAGTGAAGCAAGGACTGCCACAGATACGCAGTATTTT,CASSEARTATDTQYF,TRBJ2-3,-,TRBV2
TGTGCCAGTAGTCGACTAGCGGGAGGTTCTAGAGAGCAGTACTTC,CASSRLAGGSREQYF,TRBJ2-5,TRBD2,TRBV19
TGTGCCAGCAGTGCTCCCGACAGGGGGGTTGGAGAGCAGTACTTC,CASSAPDRGVGEQYF,TRBJ2-5,TRBD1,TRBV25-1
TGTGCCAGCAGCCAGTTTGCCACTAGCGGGAGGGGTGCCAAAAACATTCAGTACTTC,CASSQFATSGRGAKNIQYF,TRBJ2-4,TRBD2,TRBV28
TGTGCCAGCAGCTCGGGACAGTTCTATATTAACACTGAAGCTTTCTTT,CASSSGQFYINTEAFF,TRBJ1-1,TRBD1,TRBV5-6
TGCGCCAGCAGCTTGAACAGGGACGGCTACACCTTC,CASSLNRDGYTF,TRBJ1-2,-,TRBV5-1
TGTGCCAGCAGTTACTCGGGGCCCCAGCGAGAAACGCAGTATTTT,CASSYSGPQRETQYF,TRBJ2-3,-,TRBV6-6
TGTGCCAGCAGTTTAAGGGGGTTTATGAAGGGGGCGAGTCCTGGGGAGCTGTTTTTT,CASSLRGFMKGASPGELFF,TRBJ2-2,TRBD1,TRBV27
TGTGCCAGCAGTCCCGAGGGGCGGGGCTCCTACGAGCAGTACTTC,CASSPEGRGSYEQYF,TRBJ2-7,-,TRBV6-5
TGCGCCAGCAGCCTCGTGCGGGGGGGCGAGGAGACCCAGTACTTC,CASSLVRGGEETQYF,TRBJ2-5,TRBD2,TRBV5-1
TGTGCCAGCAGTCCAGGTAGTCCCCGCTACGAGCAGTACTTC,CASSPGSPRYEQYF,TRBJ2-7,-,TRBV28
TGTGCCAGCAGCGTGTCCGTAAGAGGACAGGGGCCGAACACTGAAGCTTTCTTT,CASSVSVRGQGPNTEAFF,TRBJ1-1,TRBD1,TRBV5-6
TGCAGCGTAGCGGGACCTGAAGCTTTCTTT,CSVAGPEAFF,TRBJ1-1,-,TRBV29-1
TGTGCCAGCAGCTTTCGGACAGGGGATGGCACTGAAGCTTTCTTT,CASSFRTGDGTEAFF,TRBJ1-1,TRBD1,TRBV11-3
TGTGCCAGCAGCTTACAGGACATGAACACCGGGGAGCTGTTTTTT,CASSLQDMNTGELFF,TRBJ2-2,-,TRBV7-8
TGTGCCAGCAGCGTAGACAGGGGGCATGAAAAACTGTTTTTT,CASSVDRGHEKLFF,TRBJ1-4,TRBD1,TRBV9
TGTGCCAGTAGTTTGCCTGACCCGGCAACAGGGTTATCCTACGAGCAGTACTTC,CASSLPDPATGLSYEQYF,TRBJ2-7,-,TRBV19
TGTGCCAGCAGGCGGGACGGCAGTAACACTGAAGCTTTCTTT,CASRRDGSNTEAFF,TRBJ1-1,-,TRBV6-6
TGTGCCAGCAGCCCAGACAGGGCCGGCAATTCACCCCTCCACTTT,CASSPDRAGNSPLHF,TRBJ1-6,TRBD1,TRBV6-5
TGTGCCAGCAGCGTAGCTATAGGGGGAGGGCGAGATACGCAGTATTTT,CASSVAIGGGRDTQYF,TRBJ2-3,-,TRBV9
TGTGCCTGGAGTTCCTCTAACTATGGCTACACCTTC,CAWSSSNYGYTF,TRBJ1-2,-,TRBV30
TGTGCCATCAGCCACTCAGGGGGATCACCCCTCCACTTT,CAISHSGGSPLHF,TRBJ1-6,TRBD1,TRBV10-3
TGTGCCAGCGTCCAGGGGGCCGGTCAGCCCCAGCATTTT,CASVQGAGQPQHF,TRBJ1-5,TRBD1,TRBV28
TGTGCCAGCGCGAACAGGGGTATTGGCTACGAGCAGTACTTC,CASANRGIGYEQYF,TRBJ2-7,TRBD1,TRBV18
TGTGCCAGCAGCTTAAATGGGGAGTCATCTGGTGAGCAGTTCTTC,CASSLNGESSGEQFF,TRBJ2-1,-,TRBV7-3
TGTGCCAGCAGCCCCGGACAGGGAAACACCATATATTTT,CASSPGQGNTIYF,TRBJ1-3,-,TRBV4-2
TGTGCCAGCAGTTACTCCGGACAGGGTTTAGATCGGGCTTTCTTT,CASSYSGQGLDRAFF,TRBJ1-1,TRBD1,TRBV6-5
TGTGCCAGCAGGGTAGACAGCGTAACCTACGAGCAGTACTTC,CASRVDSVTYEQYF,TRBJ2-7,-,TRBV7-2
TGTGCCAGTAGTATATCAGGGGCTAGTAATGAAAAACTGTTTTTT,CASSISGASNEKLFF,TRBJ1-4,-,TRBV19
TGTGCCAGCAACAGCCGGGACAGGGGCTATGGCTACACCTTC,CASNSRDRGYGYTF,TRBJ1-2,TRBD1,TRBV25-1